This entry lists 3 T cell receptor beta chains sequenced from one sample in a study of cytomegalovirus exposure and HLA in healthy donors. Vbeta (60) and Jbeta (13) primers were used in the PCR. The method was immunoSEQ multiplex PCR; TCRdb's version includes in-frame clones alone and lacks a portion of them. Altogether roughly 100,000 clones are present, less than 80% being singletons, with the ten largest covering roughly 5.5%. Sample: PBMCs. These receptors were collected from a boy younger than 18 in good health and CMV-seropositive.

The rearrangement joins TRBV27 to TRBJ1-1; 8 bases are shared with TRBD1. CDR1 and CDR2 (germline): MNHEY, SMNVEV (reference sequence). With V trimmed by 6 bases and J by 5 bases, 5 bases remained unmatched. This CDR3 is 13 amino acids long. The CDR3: CASSLRGQTEAFF. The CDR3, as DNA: TGTGCCAGCAGCCTCAGGGGGCAGACTGAAGCTTTCTTT.

Written as DNA, the CDR3 is TGTGCCAGCAGCGTAGCGGTCCGCGATGGCTACACCTTC. Protein sequence: CASSVAVRDGYTF. The chain joins TRBV9 to TRBJ1-2; D is ambiguous. Trimming removed 0 bases at V and 6 bases at J, with 9 bases between. This CDR3 has 13 amino acids. Germline values: CDR1 SGDLS, CDR2 YYNGEE.

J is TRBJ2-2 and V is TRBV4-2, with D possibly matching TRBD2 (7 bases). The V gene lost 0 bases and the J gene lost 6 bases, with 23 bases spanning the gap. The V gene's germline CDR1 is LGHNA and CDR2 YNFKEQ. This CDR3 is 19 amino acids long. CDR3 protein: CASSQEERGGAGVPGELFF. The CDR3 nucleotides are TGTGCCAGCAGCCAAGAAGAAAGGGGGGGGGCGGGAGTTCCCGGGGAGCTGTTTTTT.